This TCR beta chain was profiled in a study of identical twins. This clonotype appeared a few times. TCRdb redid the calling of the 5' RACE reads with MiXCR, one entry per CDR3 protein. The repertoire holds hundreds of thousands of distinct CDR3 sequences, with 8.5% to 9.5% as singletons. CDR3 size: 14 residues. CDR1 and CDR2 (germline): LGHNA, YSLEER. V shed 1 base and J shed 6 bases, with 10 bases lying between them. The sample was also linked to a second study, of yellow fever vaccine responses in identical twins.

The TCR sequence derives from a woman under 30 in good health. Input material: PBMCs. V usage is TRBV4-3 and J usage is TRBJ2-4; D is tentatively TRBD1 or TRBD2 (6 bases each). The DNA for the CDR3 is TGCGCCAGCAGCCAAGTCGGGGGCGGAAACATTCAGTACTTC. The encoded protein is CASSQVGGGNIQYF.